The 14 T cell receptor beta chains presented below share a single source sample, sequenced in a study of identical twins. MiXCR, run by TCRdb on the 5' RACE reads, gives a single entry per CDR3 protein. The table records roughly 770,000 distinct CDR3 sequences, around a sixth of them present only once. These same records also appear under a second study, on T cells expressing NK-cell markers.

Sequenced input: PBMCs. These receptors were obtained from a woman younger than 35 in good health.

This clonotype showed up just a few times. The DNA of the CDR3 is TGCAGCGTTTTAAAGGACAAATCCTACAATGAGCAGTTCTTC. As protein: CSVLKDKSYNEQFF. The V and J genes are TRBV29-1 and TRBJ2-1, with D perhaps matching TRBD1 (5 bases). There are 14 residues in the CDR3. Trimming took 5 bases from V and 1 from J, leaving 12 bases between them. Germline CDR1 SQVTM, CDR2 ANQGSEA.

The chain uses TRBV20-1 and TRBJ2-3, with a weak D call TRBD2 (6 bases). The CDR3 has 16 amino acids. The germline V gene has CDR1 DFQATT and CDR2 SNEGSKA (reference sequence). Trimming pared 0 bases from V and 0 bases from J, leaving 13 bases between. The CDR3 region is CSARDRRLGSTDTQYF. The CDR3 region has the DNA TGCAGTGCTAGAGATCGGCGACTAGGGAGCACAGATACGCAGTATTTT.

The table lists this clonotype with many counts. CDR3 sequence reads: CASSMATGGQFF. The CDR3 DNA reads TGTGCCAGCAGCATGGCGACAGGCGGGCAGTTCTTC. The chain combines TRBV7-9 with TRBJ2-1; D is possibly TRBD1 (6 bases). Per germline, CDR1 SEHNR and CDR2 FQNEAQ (reference sequence). V was pared by 5 bases and J by 12 bases, with 14 bases between. The CDR3 sequence is 12 residues long.

CDR3 sequence: CASSLSLSGGKRDTQYF. As DNA, the CDR3 is TGTGCCAGCAGCCTGTCCCTCAGCGGGGGGAAGAGAGATACGCAGTATTTT. The chain employs TRBV7-8 and TRBJ2-3; 9 bases align to TRBD2. The germline CDR1 and CDR2 sequences are SGHVS and FQNEAQ. This CDR3 comprises 17 residues. V gave up 5 bases and J gave up 5 bases; unmatched junction bases: 14.

The chain uses TRBV10-2 and TRBJ2-4; tentative D call: TRBD1 (5 bases). V was shortened by 10 bases and J by 2 bases, with 9 bases between the two germline ends. Germline loops: CDR1 WSHSY, CDR2 SAAADI. This CDR3 spans 12 amino acids. CDR3 sequence reads: CATRQTKNIQYF. DNA for the CDR3: TGCGCCACCCGACAGACCAAAAACATTCAGTACTTC.

The table lists this clonotype with a few counts. V is TRBV12-3 or TRBV12-4 and J is TRBJ2-3; 7 nucleotides agree with TRBD2. J was trimmed by 3 bases and V by 3 bases; bases with no gene match: 6. The CDR3 runs 15 residues. The CDR3 loop is CASSLASGKTDTQYF. The DNA for the CDR3 is TGTGCCAGCAGTTTGGCTAGCGGTAAAACAGATACGCAGTATTTT.

This clonotype has a single count. The rearrangement joins TRBV3-1 to TRBJ2-7; D is unresolved. CDR3 length equals 15 residues. Between the trimmed V and J ends, which lost 0 bases and 4 bases, there was a span of 13 bases. Per the germline V gene, CDR1 is LGHDT and CDR2 is YNNKEL (reference sequence). The CDR3 DNA reads as TGTGCCAGCAGCCAAGATCCGATTCCGCGGTACGAGCAGTACTTC. It translates to CASSQDPIPRYEQYF.

The chain employs TRBV3-1 and TRBJ2-4, with D perhaps TRBD1 or TRBD2 (5 bases each). With 0 bases removed from V and 10 bases from J, the gap between germline ends came to 7 bases. CDR3 length: 12 amino acids. The germline CDR1 and CDR2 sequences are LGHDT and YNNKEL (reference sequence). The CDR3 region has the DNA TGTGCCAGCAGCCAAGAGGGGGTAATTCAGTACTTC. This codes for CASSQEGVIQYF.

CDR3 protein: CASSLGSNRGYTF. The CDR3 DNA reads TGTGCCAGCAGCTTAGGGTCAAATAGGGGCTACACCTTC. The chain couples TRBV5-8 to TRBJ1-2; no clear D gene. CDR3 length: 13 residues. With 2 bases removed from V and 8 bases from J, the gap between germline ends came to 13 bases. Germline values: CDR1 SGHTS, CDR2 YDEGEE.

V is TRBV4-3 and J is TRBJ2-2, with 7 bases matching TRBD1. This CDR3 has 18 amino acids. CDR1 is LGHNA, CDR2 YSLEER, per germline. The V gene end was trimmed by 2 bases and the J gene end by 2 bases; junction bases not matched to a gene: 11. CDR3 amino acids: CASSQSTGGQPNTGELFF. The CDR3 DNA follows: TGCGCCAGCAGCCAATCCACTGGGGGACAGCCAAACACCGGGGAGCTGTTTTTT.

The rearrangement uses TRBV5-1 and TRBJ2-7; TRBD2 matches 8 bases. V lost 0 bases and J lost 5; bases outside the gene matches: 4. From germline, CDR1 is SGHRS and CDR2 YFSETQ. This CDR3 comprises 14 residues. As DNA, the CDR3 is TGCGCCAGCAGCTTGGGTAGCGGGAACAACGAGCAGTACTTC. It specifies CASSLGSGNNEQYF.

V is TRBV7-2 and J is TRBJ2-5, with TRBD2 as a possible D gene (5 bases). Looked up from germline, CDR1 is SGHTA and CDR2 is FQGNSA. CDR3 length: 15 residues. V dropped 5 bases and J dropped 3 bases, with 16 bases sitting between them. The CDR3 loop reads CASSPTAAAKETQYF. The CDR3 nucleotides are TGTGCCAGCAGCCCTACGGCAGCGGCCAAAGAGACCCAGTACTTC.

This clonotype turned up a few times. The chain links TRBV12-3 or TRBV12-4 to TRBJ2-7; D remains ambiguous. The CDR3 sequence is 12 residues long. The V and J ends lost 2 bases and 6 bases respectively, with 8 bases between them. CDR3 region: CASSLLIGEQYF. The CDR3 region has the DNA TGTGCCAGCAGTTTATTAATCGGCGAGCAGTACTTC.

This clonotype has just a few counts. The rearrangement uses TRBV6-1 and TRBJ2-7; D perhaps matches TRBD2 (6 bases). The CDR3 has 15 residues. Germline V gene data show CDR1 as MNHNS and CDR2 as SASEGT. V was clipped by 5 bases and J by 4 bases, with 18 bases between them. As DNA, the CDR3 is TGTGCCAGCAGTCCCCGGGGCGGGACCGTTTACGAGCAGTACTTC. Encoded protein: CASSPRGGTVYEQYF.